Listed below are T cell receptor beta chains from one sample, sequenced in a study of shared clonotypes between healthy human individuals. Sequencing used immunoSEQ multiplex PCR; TCRdb keeps in-frame clones, though not all of them. The sample includes a few million clones, over 85% of them seen just once. Sequenced input: naive CD4+ T cells sorted from blood. Source of these receptors: a man aged 18 to 29 in good health. Each CDR3 is given with its conserved first and last residue. A D gene is named only where the DNA matches it firmly. Clone size is stated in some rows and not others, as once, few, many or a class when expanded.

J gene: TRBJ2-5; D gene: .; V gene: TRBV10-1; clone size: .; CDR3 DNA: TGCGCCAGCAGTGACGCCAGTCAAGAGACCCAGTACTTC; CDR3 protein: CASSDASQETQYF
J gene: TRBJ2-1; D gene: .; V gene: TRBV7-6; clone size: .; CDR3 DNA: TGTGCCAGCAGCCCGGACCGCATAAGGCAGTTCTTC; CDR3 protein: CASSPDRIRQFF
J gene: TRBJ1-4; D gene: .; V gene: TRBV5-1; clone size: .; CDR3 DNA: TGCGCCAGCAGCTTGGACAGGGCTCTTGTTAATGAAAAACTGTTTTTT; CDR3 protein: CASSLDRALVNEKLFF
J gene: TRBJ2-1; D gene: .; V gene: TRBV6-4; clone size: .; CDR3 DNA: TGTGCCAGCAGTGACGCCGCCTTGGGGCAGTACAATGAGCAGTTCTTC; CDR3 protein: CASSDAALGQYNEQFF
J gene: TRBJ1-1; D gene: TRBD1; V gene: TRBV5-1; clone size: .; CDR3 DNA: TGCGCCAGCAGCATTCCGGGACAGGGAAGGGCTGAAGCTTTCTTT; CDR3 protein: CASSIPGQGRAEAFF
J gene: TRBJ2-2; D gene: .; V gene: TRBV5-4; clone size: once; CDR3 DNA: TGTGCCAGTTTTTCGGCTACGAACACCGGGGAGCTGTTTTTT; CDR3 protein: CASFSATNTGELFF
J gene: TRBJ2-7; D gene: .; V gene: TRBV7-6; clone size: .; CDR3 DNA: TGTGCCAGCAGCTTAGGGACAGAAAGGGCCGAAAGGTTCGAGCAGTACTTC; CDR3 protein: CASSLGTERAERFEQYF
J gene: TRBJ1-1; D gene: .; V gene: TRBV9; clone size: once; CDR3 DNA: TGTGCCAGCAGCCGGTCAGGGGACACTGAAGCTTTCTTT; CDR3 protein: CASSRSGDTEAFF
J gene: TRBJ2-3; D gene: .; V gene: TRBV9; clone size: once; CDR3 DNA: TGTGCCAGCAGCGTAGCCGGACAGAGCACAGATACGCAGTATTTT; CDR3 protein: CASSVAGQSTDTQYF
J gene: TRBJ1-5; D gene: TRBD1; V gene: TRBV2; clone size: .; CDR3 DNA: TGTGCCAGCAGTGCCAGGCTTACAGGGGTCAAATACAATCAGCCCCAGCATTTT; CDR3 protein: CASSARLTGVKYNQPQHF
J gene: TRBJ2-5; D gene: .; V gene: TRBV7-9; clone size: .; CDR3 DNA: TGTGCCAGCAGCGCCTCCGAGGGGAGGAGGGAGACCCAGTACTTC; CDR3 protein: CASSASEGRRETQYF
J gene: TRBJ2-3; D gene: .; V gene: TRBV7-9; clone size: once; CDR3 DNA: TGTGCCAGCAGCCCTTATAATACGCAGTATTTT; CDR3 protein: CASSPYNTQYF
J gene: TRBJ2-2; D gene: .; V gene: TRBV5-1; clone size: .; CDR3 DNA: TGCGCCAGCAGCTTGGATCCGGGGGCGACCCTAGGGGAGCTGTTTTTT; CDR3 protein: CASSLDPGATLGELFF
J gene: TRBJ1-1; D gene: .; V gene: TRBV5-1; clone size: few; CDR3 DNA: TGCGCCAGCAGCTGGAACCCTACGCAAGAAGAAGCTTTCTTT; CDR3 protein: CASSWNPTQEEAFF
J gene: TRBJ1-2; D gene: .; V gene: TRBV4-3; clone size: .; CDR3 DNA: TGCGCCAGCAGCCAAGATTGGGAGCGGCCGCTAGGAACCTTC; CDR3 protein: CASSQDWERPLGTF
J gene: TRBJ1-2; D gene: TRBD1; V gene: TRBV2; clone size: .; CDR3 DNA: TGTGCCAGCAACCCCCAGGGGGACTATGGCTACACCTTC; CDR3 protein: CASNPQGDYGYTF
J gene: TRBJ2-3; D gene: .; V gene: TRBV11-2; clone size: .; CDR3 DNA: TGTGCCAGCAGCTTCAGACCATTAAGTAGCACAGATACGCAGTATTTT; CDR3 protein: CASSFRPLSSTDTQYF
J gene: TRBJ2-7; D gene: .; V gene: TRBV10-3; clone size: .; CDR3 DNA: TGTGCCATCAGTGACCAGGATCGGCACGAGCAGTACTTC; CDR3 protein: CAISDQDRHEQYF
J gene: TRBJ2-7; D gene: .; V gene: TRBV28; clone size: once; CDR3 DNA: TGTGCCAGCAAAGGCAGCGCCTACGAGCAGTACTTC; CDR3 protein: CASKGSAYEQYF
J gene: TRBJ1-5; D gene: .; V gene: TRBV19; clone size: .; CDR3 DNA: TGTGCCAGTAGTACGACAGTCAATCAGCCCCAGCATTTT; CDR3 protein: CASSTTVNQPQHF
J gene: TRBJ1-3; D gene: .; V gene: TRBV9; clone size: .; CDR3 DNA: TGTGCCAGCAGCGTAGAGGACGGTCCCTCTGGAAACACCATATATTTT; CDR3 protein: CASSVEDGPSGNTIYF
J gene: TRBJ1-1; D gene: .; V gene: TRBV27; clone size: once; CDR3 DNA: TGTGCCAGCAGTTCCCAGGGGTCTGAAGCTTTCTTT; CDR3 protein: CASSSQGSEAFF
J gene: TRBJ2-3; D gene: TRBD2; V gene: TRBV7-6; clone size: .; CDR3 DNA: TGTGCCAGCAGCTTAGGTCGCCTAGCGGGAGGCACAGATACGCAGTATTTT; CDR3 protein: CASSLGRLAGGTDTQYF
J gene: TRBJ2-1; D gene: TRBD1; V gene: TRBV10-3; clone size: .; CDR3 DNA: TGTGCCATCAGATCACAGGGGTCTGAGCAGTTCTTC; CDR3 protein: CAIRSQGSEQFF
J gene: TRBJ2-5; D gene: TRBD2; V gene: TRBV5-1; clone size: .; CDR3 DNA: TGCGCCAGCCATCGACTAGCGGGAGAGGGAGAGACCCAGTACTTC; CDR3 protein: CASHRLAGEGETQYF
J gene: TRBJ1-1; D gene: .; V gene: TRBV11-2; clone size: .; CDR3 DNA: TGTGCCAGCAGTCACACAGGGAACACTGAAGCTTTCTTT; CDR3 protein: CASSHTGNTEAFF
J gene: TRBJ1-6; D gene: .; V gene: TRBV6-1; clone size: .; CDR3 DNA: TGTGCCAGCAGTCCTCGGACACAAAATAATTCACCCCTCCACTTT; CDR3 protein: CASSPRTQNNSPLHF
J gene: TRBJ1-2; D gene: TRBD1; V gene: TRBV6-1; clone size: .; CDR3 DNA: TGTGCCAGCAGACTGGGACAGAACTATGGCTACACCTTC; CDR3 protein: CASRLGQNYGYTF
J gene: TRBJ1-1; D gene: .; V gene: TRBV29-1; clone size: .; CDR3 DNA: TGCAGCGTTCTTTCGACACTCATGAACACTGAAGCTTTCTTT; CDR3 protein: CSVLSTLMNTEAFF
J gene: TRBJ1-2; D gene: .; V gene: TRBV18; clone size: once; CDR3 DNA: TGTGCCAGCTCATCCGAGGAGGGCGCATATGGCTACACCTTC; CDR3 protein: CASSSEEGAYGYTF
J gene: TRBJ2-5; D gene: .; V gene: TRBV2; clone size: .; CDR3 DNA: TGTGCCAGCAGCCCGGGACTGCAAGAGACCCAGTACTTC; CDR3 protein: CASSPGLQETQYF
J gene: TRBJ2-1; D gene: .; V gene: TRBV29-1; clone size: .; CDR3 DNA: TGCAGCGTTGACCTTTTCAGACAGACTAACAATGAGCAGTTCTTC; CDR3 protein: CSVDLFRQTNNEQFF
J gene: TRBJ1-2; D gene: TRBD1; V gene: TRBV5-6; clone size: .; CDR3 DNA: TGTGCCAGCGGACCGGACAGGGGGCGAGACTATGGCTACACCTTC; CDR3 protein: CASGPDRGRDYGYTF
J gene: TRBJ1-1; D gene: .; V gene: TRBV18; clone size: few; CDR3 DNA: TGTGCCAGCTCACCACCCGGGAGGTTTACTGAAGCTTTCTTT; CDR3 protein: CASSPPGRFTEAFF
J gene: TRBJ2-3; D gene: TRBD2; V gene: TRBV27; clone size: .; CDR3 DNA: TGTGCCAGCAGTTTTAACCCCGGTAGCGGGCTCTTTACAGATACGCAGTATTTT; CDR3 protein: CASSFNPGSGLFTDTQYF
J gene: TRBJ2-7; D gene: .; V gene: TRBV30; clone size: .; CDR3 DNA: TGTGCCAGTGGACCCGGGACGATCGCCTACGAGCAGTACTTC; CDR3 protein: CASGPGTIAYEQYF
J gene: TRBJ2-5; D gene: TRBD2; V gene: TRBV5-1; clone size: .; CDR3 DNA: TGCGCCAGCAGCTCTACTAGCGGGGAGACCCAGTACTTC; CDR3 protein: CASSSTSGETQYF
J gene: TRBJ2-1; D gene: TRBD1; V gene: TRBV5-6; clone size: .; CDR3 DNA: TGTGCCAGCAGCTCCTCTGGACAGGGGACCAATGAGCAGTTCTTC; CDR3 protein: CASSSSGQGTNEQFF
J gene: TRBJ2-7; D gene: .; V gene: TRBV7-6; clone size: .; CDR3 DNA: TGTGCCAGAGCTTGCTACAGGTTGAGCTCCTACGAGCAGTACTTC; CDR3 protein: CARACYRLSSYEQYF
J gene: TRBJ2-7; D gene: TRBD2; V gene: TRBV6-5; clone size: .; CDR3 DNA: TGTGCCAGCAGGGGAGGGACTAGCGGTTCCTACGAGCAGTACTTC; CDR3 protein: CASRGGTSGSYEQYF
J gene: TRBJ2-1; D gene: .; V gene: TRBV7-2; clone size: .; CDR3 DNA: TGTGCCAGCAGCTTAGCTCTGGTGGTCGTCGCAACTGAGCAGTTCTTC; CDR3 protein: CASSLALVVVATEQFF
J gene: TRBJ2-3; D gene: TRBD2; V gene: TRBV30; clone size: .; CDR3 DNA: TGTGCCTGGAGGCTAGCGGCGGATTTCACAGATACGCAGTATTTT; CDR3 protein: CAWRLAADFTDTQYF
J gene: TRBJ1-4; D gene: .; V gene: TRBV6-6; clone size: .; CDR3 DNA: TGTGCCACCTGCCCGGGGGAAAGGGTGGTTGAAAAACTGTTTTTT; CDR3 protein: CATCPGERVVEKLFF
J gene: TRBJ1-4; D gene: .; V gene: TRBV5-1; clone size: .; CDR3 DNA: TGCGCCAGCAGCCACAGGCAAGGGATTGTTGGTGAAAAACTGTTTTTT; CDR3 protein: CASSHRQGIVGEKLFF
J gene: TRBJ2-3; D gene: TRBD2; V gene: TRBV18; clone size: few; CDR3 DNA: TGTGCCAGCTCGCGGACTAGCGGCACAGATACGCAGTATTTT; CDR3 protein: CASSRTSGTDTQYF
J gene: TRBJ1-1; D gene: .; V gene: TRBV5-8; clone size: .; CDR3 DNA: TGTGCCAGCAGCCCCGGACTGCTCAAGGGCACTGAAGCTTTCTTT; CDR3 protein: CASSPGLLKGTEAFF
J gene: TRBJ2-3; D gene: .; V gene: TRBV2; clone size: .; CDR3 DNA: TGTGCCAGCAGTCGCGAAGGTACGCAGTATTTT; CDR3 protein: CASSREGTQYF
J gene: TRBJ2-1; D gene: TRBD2; V gene: TRBV6-1; clone size: .; CDR3 DNA: TGTGCCAGCAGGGAACTAGCGGGGGGGCACAATGAGCAGTTCTTC; CDR3 protein: CASRELAGGHNEQFF
J gene: TRBJ2-5; D gene: TRBD2; V gene: TRBV19; clone size: .; CDR3 DNA: TGTGCCAGTAGTATAGGGGTAGCGGGGGGCTCAGAGACCCAGTACTTC; CDR3 protein: CASSIGVAGGSETQYF
J gene: TRBJ2-1; D gene: .; V gene: TRBV10-3; clone size: .; CDR3 DNA: TGTGCCATCAGTGAGTGGTCCAGTCCCGGACAAAATGAGCAGTTCTTC; CDR3 protein: CAISEWSSPGQNEQFF
J gene: TRBJ2-3; D gene: TRBD2; V gene: TRBV4-1; clone size: .; CDR3 DNA: TGCGCCAGCAGCCAAGTTGCGGGGGGGTACACAGATACGCAGTATTTT; CDR3 protein: CASSQVAGGYTDTQYF
J gene: TRBJ1-2; D gene: TRBD1; V gene: TRBV6-5; clone size: once; CDR3 DNA: TGTGCCAGCAGTCTCAGGGGGCATGGCTACACCTTC; CDR3 protein: CASSLRGHGYTF
J gene: TRBJ1-4; D gene: TRBD1; V gene: TRBV27; clone size: .; CDR3 DNA: TGTGCCAGCGGCTTAGCGATACAGGGGAGGGGTGAAAAACTGTTTTTT; CDR3 protein: CASGLAIQGRGEKLFF
J gene: TRBJ1-1; D gene: .; V gene: TRBV28; clone size: .; CDR3 DNA: TGTGCCAGCAGCTTGGACAGCCCTGAAGCTTTCTTT; CDR3 protein: CASSLDSPEAFF
J gene: TRBJ2-3; D gene: .; V gene: TRBV10-3; clone size: .; CDR3 DNA: TGTGCCATCAGTAGGGCGTCAGATACGCAGTATTTT; CDR3 protein: CAISRASDTQYF